This TCR beta chain was identified during a study of identical twins. Germline CDR1 ENHRY, CDR2 SYGVKD. The V and J ends lost 10 bases and 3 bases, in that order; junction bases with no gene match: 5. This CDR3 spans 13 amino acids. TCRdb processed the 5' RACE reads anew with MiXCR; each CDR3 protein has one entry. The table lists about 1.7 million distinct CDR3 sequences, about 30% of them singletons. This clonotype was seen a handful of times. This chain uses TRBV10-3 with TRBJ2-1; 8 nucleotides agree with TRBD1. This receptor was obtained from a newborn girl in good health. The source material was cord blood. The CDR3 bases are TGTGCCAGTACGGGACAGGACTACAATGAGCAGTTCTTC. Translated: CASTGQDYNEQFF.